Presented here are 14 T cell receptor beta chains from one specimen sequenced in a study of blood T cell repertoires in COVID-19 (dated by TCRdb to about 2020). The receptor library was made with the immunoSEQ multiplex PCR assay. TCRdb carries this immuneACCESS record with in-frame sequences only. Its versions omit some clonotypes, under half of them owing to an unresolved V gene in the studies checked, with the rest unexplained. The sample table shows 180,000 or so clones, and 80% to 90% are seen once. Roughly 11% of the sample is held by the ten biggest clonotypes. The sequencing sample was made of peripheral blood. All receptors come from a woman aged 40-49 years with COVID-19, enrolled during active disease.

The chain uses TRBV27 and TRBJ1-4, with 9 bases fitting TRBD1. The CDR3 has 15 residues. In germline, CDR1 is MNHEY, CDR2 SMNVEV (reference sequence). Germline trimming cut 5 bases from V and 5 bases from J; bases unmatched to any gene: 6. The CDR3 DNA sequence: TGTGCCAGCAGTACCCGGGACAGGGCAAATGAAAAACTGTTTTTT. This translates into CASSTRDRANEKLFF. The whole variable domain, filled in from reference TRBV27 and TRBJ1-4, reads EAQVTQNPRYLITVTGKKLTVTCSQNMNHEYMSWYRQDPGLGLRQIYYSMNVEVTDKGDVPEGYKVSRKEKRNFPLILESPSPNQTSLYFCASSTRDRANEKLFFGSGTQLSVL.

The rearrangement uses TRBV2 and TRBJ2-5; 16 bases align to TRBD2. Germline-derived CDR1 and CDR2 are SNHLY and FYNNEI. V gave up 6 bases and J gave up 2 bases; unmatched junction bases: 0. The CDR3 extends over 15 amino acids. The CDR3 DNA reads as TGTGCCAGCAGGGGACTAGCGGGGGGGCAAGAGACCCAGTACTTC. Translated: CASRGLAGGQETQYF.

To note about this clone: One junction end disagrees with the germline gene, perhaps due to a read error. This chain's CDR3 is CASSAVGPGAGELFF. CDR3 in DNA: TGTGCTAGCAGCGCTGTAGGTCCGGGTGCCGGGGAGCTGTTTTTT. The chain has TRBV7-7 and TRBJ2-2; D is uncertain. This CDR3 comprises 15 residues. CDR1 and CDR2 from the germline V gene are SSHAT and FNYEAQ (reference sequence). Full variable domain (outside the CDR3, taken from reference TRBV7-7 and TRBJ2-2): GAGVSQSPRYKVTKRGQDVTLRCDPISSHATLYWYQQALGQGPEFLTYFNYEAQPDKSGLPSDRFSAERPEGSISTLTIQRTEQRDSAMYRCASSAVGPGAGELFFGEGSRLTVL.

The chain is built from TRBV7-2 and TRBJ2-5; 7 nucleotides align to TRBD1. Trimming took 4 bases from V and 4 from J; bases not matched to a gene: 3. CDR1 and CDR2 (germline): SGHTA, FQGNSA. This CDR3 comprises 13 residues. CDR3 nucleotide sequence: TGTGCCAGCAGCTACCGGGACAGAGAGACCCAGTACTTC. Translated: CASSYRDRETQYF.

This chain links TRBV2 with TRBJ1-3, with TRBD1 matching 9 bases. This CDR3 spans 14 amino acids. V lost 5 bases and J lost 3; bases outside the gene matches: 2. CDR1 and CDR2 (germline): SNHLY, FYNNEI. CDR3 amino acids: CASSPDRGGNTIYF. CDR3 coding DNA: TGTGCCAGCAGTCCGGACAGGGGTGGAAACACCATATATTTT.

The CDR3 loop reads CASRGARRRETQYF. Here the CDR3 DNA reads TGTGCCAGCAGGGGGGCCAGACGGCGAGAGACCCAGTACTTC. The chain employs TRBV28 and TRBJ2-5, with D possibly being TRBD1 (6 bases). The CDR3 length is 14 residues. V lost 6 bases and J 4 bases, leaving 15 bases between the germline ends. CDR1 and CDR2 (germline): MDHEN, SYDVKM. Supplemented by reference TRBV28 and TRBJ2-5, the full variable domain reads DVKVTQSSRYLVKRTGEKVFLECVQDMDHENMFWYRQDPGLGLRLIYFSYDVKMKEKGDIPEGYSVSREKKERFSLILESASTNQTSMYLCASRGARRRETQYFGPGTRLLVL.

A remark on this clone: This same CDR3 is encoded by further DNA sequences in the sample. This sequence joins TRBV12-3 or TRBV12-4 and TRBJ2-7; 7 nucleotides align to TRBD2. J was trimmed by 3 bases and V by 8 bases; bases with no gene match: 1. The CDR3 length is 11 residues. CDR3 loop: CASGRGYEQYF. The CDR3, as DNA: TGTGCCAGCGGGAGGGGCTACGAGCAGTACTTC.

This sequence joins TRBV11-2 and TRBJ2-7; possibly TRBD2 for D (5 bases). The CDR3 covers 14 residues. Germline CDR1 and CDR2: SGHAT and FQNNGV. Trimming removed 1 base at V and 6 bases at J, with 13 bases between. CDR3 in DNA: TGTGCCAGCAGCTTAGCGACCTCTAGCCGCGAGCAGTACGTC. This sequence encodes CASSLATSSREQYV.

This sequence joins TRBV18 and TRBJ2-1, with 11 bases matching TRBD2. This CDR3 comprises 14 residues. Trimming cost V 3 bases and J 16 bases; bases outside gene matches: 11. Germline V CDR1 and CDR2: KGHSH, LQKENI. The CDR3 reads CASSPEEGLAAPFF. CDR3 bases: TGTGCCAGCTCACCCGAGGAGGGACTAGCGGCTCCTTTCTTC.

The chain combines TRBV27 with TRBJ1-1; no clear D gene. The germline V gene has CDR1 MNHEY and CDR2 SMNVEV (reference sequence). This CDR3 has 13 residues. Trimming shortened V by 5 bases and J by 3 bases, and 10 bases separated the two germline ends. The CDR3 region has the DNA TGTGCCAGCAGTAAAACAGCATACACTGAAGCTTTCTTT. Protein: CASSKTAYTEAFF.

This clone appeared many times. Other DNA sequences in the same sample also yield this CDR3. CDR3 residues: CASKRQGGQPQHF. The CDR3 bases are TGTGCCAGCAAAAGACAGGGGGGTCAGCCCCAGCATTTT. V usage is TRBV12-3 or TRBV12-4 and J usage is TRBJ1-5, with 9 nucleotides matching TRBD1. This CDR3 has 13 amino acids. V trimming: 7 bases; J trimming: 6 bases; junction bases outside the gene matches: 4.

The chain carries TRBV12-3 or TRBV12-4 and TRBJ2-7; tentatively, D is TRBD2 (6 bases). Trimming left V 3 bases short and J 7 bases short, with 13 bases between. This CDR3 has 13 residues. CDR3 in amino acids: CASSFGGAGEQYF. CDR3 nucleotides: TGTGCCAGCAGTTTTGGGGGAGCGGGTGAGCAGTACTTC.

The rearrangement joins TRBV11-2 to TRBJ2-7, with no clear D. V was clipped by 5 bases and J by 4 bases, with 6 bases between them. The CDR3 covers 11 residues. Germline V gene lookup returns CDR1 SGHAT and CDR2 FQNNGV. Here the CDR3 reads CASSQAYEQYF. The CDR3 DNA is TGTGCCAGCAGCCAAGCTTACGAGCAGTACTTC.

The rearrangement links TRBV6-5 to TRBJ1-3, with a weak D call TRBD1 (5 bases). Deletions cut 5 bases from V and 0 bases from J, with 8 bases between. The CDR3 is 14 amino acids. The germline gives CDR1 MNHEY, CDR2 SVGAGI. CDR3 nucleotides: TGTGCCAGCAGTCGACAGCTCTCTGGAAACACCATATATTTT. Residues: CASSRQLSGNTIYF.